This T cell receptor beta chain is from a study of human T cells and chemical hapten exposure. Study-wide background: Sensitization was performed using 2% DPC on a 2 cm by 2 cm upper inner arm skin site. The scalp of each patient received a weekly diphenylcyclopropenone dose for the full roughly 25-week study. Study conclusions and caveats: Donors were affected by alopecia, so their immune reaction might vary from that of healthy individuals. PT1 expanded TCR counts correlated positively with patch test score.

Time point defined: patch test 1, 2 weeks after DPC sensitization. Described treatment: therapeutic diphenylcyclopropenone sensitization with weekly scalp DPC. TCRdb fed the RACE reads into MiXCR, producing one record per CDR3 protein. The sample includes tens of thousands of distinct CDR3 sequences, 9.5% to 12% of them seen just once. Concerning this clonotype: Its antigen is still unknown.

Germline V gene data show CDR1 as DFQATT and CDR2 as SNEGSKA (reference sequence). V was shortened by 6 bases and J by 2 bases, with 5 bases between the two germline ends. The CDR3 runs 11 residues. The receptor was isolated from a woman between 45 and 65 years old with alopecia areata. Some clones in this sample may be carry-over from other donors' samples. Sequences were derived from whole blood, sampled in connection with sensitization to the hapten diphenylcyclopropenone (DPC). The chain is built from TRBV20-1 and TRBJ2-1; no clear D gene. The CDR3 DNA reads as TGCAGTGCGGGGACCTACAATGAGCAGTTCTTC. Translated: CSAGTYNEQFF.